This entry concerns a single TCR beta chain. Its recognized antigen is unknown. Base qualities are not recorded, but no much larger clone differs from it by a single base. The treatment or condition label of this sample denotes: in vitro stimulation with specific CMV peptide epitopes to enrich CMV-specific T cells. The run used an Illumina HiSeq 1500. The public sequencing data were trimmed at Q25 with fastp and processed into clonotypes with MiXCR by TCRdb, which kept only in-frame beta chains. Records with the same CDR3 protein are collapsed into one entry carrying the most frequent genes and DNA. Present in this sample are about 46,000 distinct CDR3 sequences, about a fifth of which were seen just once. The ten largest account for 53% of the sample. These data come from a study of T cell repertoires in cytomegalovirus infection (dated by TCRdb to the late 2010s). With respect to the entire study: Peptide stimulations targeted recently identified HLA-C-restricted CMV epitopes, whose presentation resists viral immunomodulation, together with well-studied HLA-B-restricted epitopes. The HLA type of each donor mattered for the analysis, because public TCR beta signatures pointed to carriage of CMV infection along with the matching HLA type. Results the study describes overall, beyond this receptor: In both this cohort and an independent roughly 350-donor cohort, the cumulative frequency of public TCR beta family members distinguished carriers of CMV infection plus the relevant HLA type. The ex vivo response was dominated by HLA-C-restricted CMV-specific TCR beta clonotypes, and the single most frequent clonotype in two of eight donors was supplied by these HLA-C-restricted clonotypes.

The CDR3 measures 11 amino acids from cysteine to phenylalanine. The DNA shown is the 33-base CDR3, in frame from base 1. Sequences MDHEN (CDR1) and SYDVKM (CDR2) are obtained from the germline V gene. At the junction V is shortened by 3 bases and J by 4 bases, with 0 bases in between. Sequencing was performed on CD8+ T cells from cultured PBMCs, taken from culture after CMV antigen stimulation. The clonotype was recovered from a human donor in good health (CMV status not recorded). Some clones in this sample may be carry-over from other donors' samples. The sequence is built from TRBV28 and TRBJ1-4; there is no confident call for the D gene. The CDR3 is CASSFNEKLFF. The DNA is TGTGCCAGCAGTTTTAATGAAAAACTGTTTTTT.